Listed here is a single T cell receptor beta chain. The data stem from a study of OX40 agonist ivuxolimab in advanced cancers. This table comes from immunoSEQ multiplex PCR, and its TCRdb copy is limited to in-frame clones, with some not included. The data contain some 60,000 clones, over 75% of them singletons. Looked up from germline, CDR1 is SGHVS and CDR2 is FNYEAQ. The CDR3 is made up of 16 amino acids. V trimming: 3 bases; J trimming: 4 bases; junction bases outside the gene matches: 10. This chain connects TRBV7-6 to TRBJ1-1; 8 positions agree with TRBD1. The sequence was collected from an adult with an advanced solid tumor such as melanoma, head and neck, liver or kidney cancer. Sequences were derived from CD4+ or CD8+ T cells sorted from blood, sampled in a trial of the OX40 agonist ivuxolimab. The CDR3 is CASSFAEDREGTEAFF. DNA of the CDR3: TGTGCCAGCAGCTTCGCGGAGGACAGGGAGGGCACTGAAGCTTTCTTT.